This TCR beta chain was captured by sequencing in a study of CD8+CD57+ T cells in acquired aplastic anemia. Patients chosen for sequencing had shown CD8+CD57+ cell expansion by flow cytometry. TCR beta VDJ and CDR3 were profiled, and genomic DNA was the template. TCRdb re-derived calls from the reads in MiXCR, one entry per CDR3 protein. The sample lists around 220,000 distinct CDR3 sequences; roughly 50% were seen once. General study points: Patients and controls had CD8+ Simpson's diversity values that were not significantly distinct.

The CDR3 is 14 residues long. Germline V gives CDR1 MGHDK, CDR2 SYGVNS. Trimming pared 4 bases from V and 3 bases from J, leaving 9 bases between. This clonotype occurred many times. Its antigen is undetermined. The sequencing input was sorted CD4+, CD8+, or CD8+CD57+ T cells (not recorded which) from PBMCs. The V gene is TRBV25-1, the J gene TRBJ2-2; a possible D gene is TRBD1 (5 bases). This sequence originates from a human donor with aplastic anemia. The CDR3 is CASSARTYTGELFF. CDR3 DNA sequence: TGTGCCAGCAGTGCCCGGACATACACCGGGGAGCTGTTTTTT.